The rows below give T cell receptor beta chains drawn from one sample of a study of cytomegalovirus exposure and HLA in healthy donors. TCRdb's table, derived via immunoSEQ multiplex PCR, lists solely in-frame clones and lacks some. This table holds 100,000 to 150,000 clones, approximately 8.9% found once. The material sequenced was PBMCs. Every receptor here comes from a woman in her 40s in good health and CMV-seropositive. CDR3s include the opening cysteine and the closing phenylalanine or tryptophan. The order of the fields is V gene, CDR3 length, D gene, clone size, J gene, CDR3 DNA, CDR3 protein. D genes are given only for firm matches. For some rows the clone size is stated as once, few or many, or as a class when expanded; others skip it.

TRBV7-2,15,TRBD2,few,TRBJ2-7,TGTGCCAGCAGCTCTCGGGGGGGGAGCTCCTACGAGCAGTACTTC,CASSSRGGSSYEQYF
TRBV18,14,NA,NA,TRBJ1-1,TGTGCCAGCTCACCAACAGACATGAACACTGAAGCTTTCTTT,CASSPTDMNTEAFF
TRBV5-1,15,NA,NA,TRBJ2-7,TGCGCCAGCAGCTTGTTAGGGGTGGGCTCCTACGAGCAGTACTTC,CASSLLGVGSYEQYF
TRBV6-5,15,TRBD2,NA,TRBJ2-1,TGTGCCAGCAGCCTTGGACTAGTGTCCTACAATGAGCAGTTCTTC,CASSLGLVSYNEQFF
TRBV7-9,13,NA,NA,TRBJ1-4,TGTGCCAGCAGCCCCACGGGGGAAGAAGTACTGTTTTTT,CASSPTGEEVLFF
TRBV6-6,15,TRBD1,NA,TRBJ1-4,TGTGCCAGCACCCCTGACAGGGTAACTAATGAAAAACTGTTTTTT,CASTPDRVTNEKLFF
TRBV7-2,14,NA,few,TRBJ1-1,TGTGCCAGCAGCTTAGGTGCCGGGGGCACTGAAGCTTTCTTT,CASSLGAGGTEAFF
TRBV19,15,TRBD1,NA,TRBJ1-1,TGTGCCAGCGCAAGGACGGGACAGGGGAACACTGAAGCTTTCTTT,CASARTGQGNTEAFF
TRBV6-5,14,NA,few,TRBJ1-1,TGTGCCAGCAGCGCAACCGGGACAAGACCAGAAGCTTTCTTT,CASSATGTRPEAFF
TRBV5-1,15,TRBD1,few,TRBJ1-4,TGCGCCAGCAGCTCACTAGGGACAGGGGGCGAGAAACTGTTTTTT,CASSSLGTGGEKLFF
TRBV27,14,NA,few,TRBJ2-5,TGTGCCAGCAGCCCGCCCGGGGTCCGGGAGACCCAGTACTTC,CASSPPGVRETQYF
TRBV5-1,15,NA,NA,TRBJ2-3,TGCGCCAGCAGCTTGGGACATGAGATATCAGATACGCAGTATTTT,CASSLGHEISDTQYF
TRBV9,12,NA,few,TRBJ1-2,TGTGCCAGCAGCGTAGCCGAGTATGGCTACACCTTC,CASSVAEYGYTF
TRBV5-1,14,NA,NA,TRBJ1-3,TGCGCCAGCAGCTTAGAGGCGGATGGAAACACCATATATTTT,CASSLEADGNTIYF
TRBV7-9,16,TRBD1,few,TRBJ2-2,TGTGCCAGCAGACGCACCGGGACAGGGAACACCGGGGAGCTGTTTTTT,CASRRTGTGNTGELFF
TRBV7-2,15,NA,few,TRBJ1-2,TGTGCCAGCAGCCCCGGAGGGGGGGACGGTTATGGCTACACCTTC,CASSPGGGDGYGYTF
TRBV7-9,13,TRBD1,once,TRBJ2-5,TGTGCCAGCAGCTTAACAGGGGAGAGAACCCAGTACTTC,CASSLTGERTQYF
TRBV5-4,18,TRBD2,few,TRBJ2-2,TGTGCCAGCAGCTTGATCGGTAGCGGGGGGGCGGTTGACGGGGAGCTGTTTTTT,CASSLIGSGGAVDGELFF
TRBV7-9,13,NA,NA,TRBJ2-7,TGTGCCAGCAGCTTCGACAGCATCCACGAGCAGTACTTC,CASSFDSIHEQYF
TRBV9,15,TRBD1,NA,TRBJ1-2,TGTGCCAGCAGCGGGGGACAGGGGACCTTCTATGGCTACACCTTC,CASSGGQGTFYGYTF
TRBV6-5,14,TRBD1,NA,TRBJ1-2,TGTGCCAGCAGTTACGGGACAGGCGACTATGGCTACACCTTC,CASSYGTGDYGYTF
TRBV5-1,14,TRBD2,few,TRBJ2-1,TGCGCCAGCAGCCACGGACTAGCGGCCAATGAGCAGTTCTTC,CASSHGLAANEQFF
TRBV2,13,TRBD1,NA,TRBJ2-1,TGTGCCAGCTGTAAGAATCAGGGGGATGAGCAGTTCTTC,CASCKNQGDEQFF
TRBV4-3,13,NA,few,TRBJ2-7,TGCGCCAGCAGCCAAGGAGTGGCGGGGGAGCAGTACTTC,CASSQGVAGEQYF
TRBV10-3,15,TRBD1,NA,TRBJ2-5,TGTGCCATCAGTGAGTCCAGGGGGAACCAAGAGACCCAGTACTTC,CAISESRGNQETQYF
TRBV6-5,13,NA,NA,TRBJ2-7,TGTGCCAGCAACTCAAGACAGGGAGGCGAGCAGTACTTC,CASNSRQGGEQYF
TRBV27,14,TRBD1,NA,TRBJ2-7,TGTGCCAGCAGTAAGACAGGGTCTTCCTACGAGCAGTACTTC,CASSKTGSSYEQYF
TRBV14,13,TRBD1,NA,TRBJ1-2,TGTGCCAGCAGCCCGGACAGGGCTAGTGGCTACACCTTC,CASSPDRASGYTF
TRBV5-3,12,TRBD1,few,TRBJ1-2,TGTGCCAGAAGCTTGGACGTTGGACAGGGCCGCTTC,CARSLDVGQGRF
TRBV5-1,12,NA,few,TRBJ2-3,TGCGCCAGCAGCCCAGACTTCAATACGCAGTATTTT,CASSPDFNTQYF
TRBV11-3,16,TRBD1,NA,TRBJ2-7,TGTGCCAGCAGCTTAGATGAGACAGGGGGACAGTACGAGCAGTACTTC,CASSLDETGGQYEQYF
TRBV5-4,16,TRBD1,NA,TRBJ1-2,TGTGCCAGCAGCCACGTTCGGACAGGGACGGGCGGAGGCTACACCTTC,CASSHVRTGTGGGYTF
TRBV27,13,TRBD1,NA,TRBJ1-2,TGTGCCAGCAGTCCCGGACAGGGGATTAGCTACACCTTC,CASSPGQGISYTF
TRBV2,14,NA,NA,TRBJ1-1,TGTGCCAGCAGTGTGGCAGGGTCGAACACTGAAGCTTTCTTT,CASSVAGSNTEAFF
TRBV6-5,13,TRBD2,NA,TRBJ2-1,TGTGCCAGCAGACGGGAGGCTTACAATGAGCAGTTCTTC,CASRREAYNEQFF
TRBV5-4,15,TRBD1,medium-sized,TRBJ2-7,TGTGCCAGCAGCTCTAGGGGACAGGGGAATTACGAGCAGTACTTC,CASSSRGQGNYEQYF
TRBV9,16,TRBD1,few,TRBJ2-5,TGTGCCAGCAGCGTTTATGACAGGGGGTTACAAGAGACCCAGTACTTC,CASSVYDRGLQETQYF
TRBV5-1,16,TRBD1,NA,TRBJ1-1,TGCGCCAGCAGCAGGGCAGGGGGCTCGGAGAACACTGAAGCTTTCTTT,CASSRAGGSENTEAFF
TRBV6-6,15,NA,few,TRBJ1-6,TGTGCCAGCAGTTACTCTACAGGGCGTAATTCACCCCTCCACTTT,CASSYSTGRNSPLHF
TRBV29-1,14,TRBD1,few,TRBJ2-2,TGCAGCGTTCGGACAGGGAGAGCCACCGGGGAGCTGTTTTTT,CSVRTGRATGELFF
TRBV7-2,13,NA,few,TRBJ1-1,TGTGCCAGCAGCTTAGCGCACGGGGGTGAAGCTTTCTTT,CASSLAHGGEAFF
TRBV5-1,13,NA,few,TRBJ1-1,TGCGCCAGCAGCTTGGATTTGAGGACTGAAGCTTTCTTT,CASSLDLRTEAFF
TRBV19,13,TRBD1,few,TRBJ1-1,TGTGCCAGTAGTAAGGGACAGGGGTTAGGAGCTTTCTTT,CASSKGQGLGAFF
TRBV6-5,14,TRBD1,NA,TRBJ1-2,TGTGCCAGCAGGCCCGGGACAGGGGGGTATGGCTACACCTTC,CASRPGTGGYGYTF
TRBV23-1,16,TRBD1,NA,TRBJ2-2,TGCGCCAGTCCCCAGCGGACAGGGGGATACACCGGGGAGCTGTTTTTT,CASPQRTGGYTGELFF
TRBV6-6,13,TRBD1,few,TRBJ1-1,TGTGCCAGCAGTTACAACAGGGGAACTGAAGCTTTCTTT,CASSYNRGTEAFF
TRBV18,16,NA,few,TRBJ1-1,TGTGCCAGCTCACATAATACAGGGTTTGGGGAGAATGAAGCTTTCTTT,CASSHNTGFGENEAFF
TRBV10-3,16,TRBD2,NA,TRBJ2-7,TGTGCCTCAAGCATGGCTAGCGGGCGTATTGCCTACGAGCAGTACTTC,CASSMASGRIAYEQYF
TRBV4-3,17,TRBD1,NA,TRBJ2-7,TGCGCCAGCAGCCAAGCGATAGGGACAGGGGGCGCGGACGAGCAGTACTTC,CASSQAIGTGGADEQYF
TRBV5-1,13,NA,few,TRBJ1-1,TGCGCCAGCAGCTTCTTGGGGCCCACTGAAGCTTTCTTT,CASSFLGPTEAFF